The table lists the clone carrying this TCR beta chain with many counts. The antigen is unknown. The data derive from a study of neurological immune-mediated disorders. The study's findings and limits: The most TCR clonal expansion was seen in HTLV-1-associated myelopathy, whereas the least was seen in multiple sclerosis, below the level in healthy controls.

The sorted libraries started from about a million CD4+ or CD8+ T cells. Trimming removed 2 bases at V and 0 bases at J, with 16 bases between. The CDR3 is 17 amino acids. Germline CDR1 LGHNA, CDR2 YNFKEQ. Every sequencing run gave over 170 million TCR-beta sequences, taken from 15-18 subjects. TCRdb called the 5' RACE reads again in MiXCR, with one record for every CDR3 protein. The data contain about 21,000 distinct CDR3 sequences, 6.2% of them singletons. The sequenced sample was CD8+ T cells from blood. This sequence originates from a young man in good health. The chain is built from TRBV4-2 and TRBJ1-2; D perhaps matches TRBD1 (5 bases). The CDR3 loop reads CASSQPGLTGTNYGYTF. CDR3 sequence (DNA): TGTGCCAGCAGCCAACCAGGGCTTACAGGAACTAACTATGGCTACACCTTC.